This T cell receptor beta chain originates from a study of T cells in Graves' hyperthyroidism and ophthalmopathy. The TCR beta CDR3 regions underwent amplification using RNA transcripts as the source. Primed by the HTBI set, a first-round RT-PCR was run on the TCR CDR3. One entry per CDR3 protein results from TCRdb running MiXCR on the multiplex PCR reads. Found here are about 610,000 distinct CDR3 sequences, around 45% of them singletons; the top ten hold around 7.7%. This clonotype has a count of ten or more. A patient was excluded if there was uncontrolled infection, other autoimmune disease, pregnancy or lactation. V shed 3 bases and J shed 8 bases, with 19 bases lying between them. The CDR3 has 15 residues.

Input material: peripheral blood or thyroid tissue (not recorded which). The clonotype comes from a woman younger than 35 with Graves' hyperthyroidism. The rearrangement links TRBV12-3 or TRBV12-4 to TRBJ1-2; D may be TRBD1 (6 bases). In DNA form, the CDR3 reads TGTGCCAGCAGTTTGGGGACACTCCATCACGGGGGCTACACCTTC. Amino acid sequence: CASSLGTLHHGGYTF.